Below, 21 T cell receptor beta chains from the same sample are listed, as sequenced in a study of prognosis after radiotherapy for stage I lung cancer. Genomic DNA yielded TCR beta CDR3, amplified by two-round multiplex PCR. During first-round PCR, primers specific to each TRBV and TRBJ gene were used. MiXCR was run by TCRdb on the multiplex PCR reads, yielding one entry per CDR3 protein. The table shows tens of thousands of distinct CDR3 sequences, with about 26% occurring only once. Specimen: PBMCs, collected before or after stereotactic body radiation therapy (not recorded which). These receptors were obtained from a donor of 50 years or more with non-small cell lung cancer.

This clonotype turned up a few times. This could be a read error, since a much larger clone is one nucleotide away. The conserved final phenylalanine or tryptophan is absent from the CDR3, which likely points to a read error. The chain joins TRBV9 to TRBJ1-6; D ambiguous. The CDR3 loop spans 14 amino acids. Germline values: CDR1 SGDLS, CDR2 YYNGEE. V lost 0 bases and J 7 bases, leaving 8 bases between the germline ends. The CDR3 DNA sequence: TGTGCCAGCAGCGTAGAACAGAGAAATTCACCCCTCCACCTT. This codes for CASSVEQRNSPLHL.

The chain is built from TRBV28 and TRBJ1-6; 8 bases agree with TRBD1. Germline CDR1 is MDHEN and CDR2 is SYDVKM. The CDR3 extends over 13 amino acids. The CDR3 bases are TGTGACAGAAGATCAACAGGGGGTTCACCCCTCCACTTT. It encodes CDRRSTGGSPLHF. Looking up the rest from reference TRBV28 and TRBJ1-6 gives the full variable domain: DVKVTQSSRYLVKRTGEKVFLECVQDMDHENMFWYRQDPGLGLRLIYFSYDVKMKEKGDIPEGYSVSREKKERFSLILESASTNQTSMYLCDRRSTGGSPLHFGNGTRLTVT.

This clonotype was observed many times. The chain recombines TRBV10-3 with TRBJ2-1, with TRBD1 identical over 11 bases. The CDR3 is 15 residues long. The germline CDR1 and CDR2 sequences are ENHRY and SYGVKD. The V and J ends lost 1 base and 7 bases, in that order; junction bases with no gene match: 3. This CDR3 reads CAISEWGQGENEQFF. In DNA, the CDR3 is TGTGCCATCAGTGAGTGGGGACAGGGGGAAAATGAGCAGTTCTTC.

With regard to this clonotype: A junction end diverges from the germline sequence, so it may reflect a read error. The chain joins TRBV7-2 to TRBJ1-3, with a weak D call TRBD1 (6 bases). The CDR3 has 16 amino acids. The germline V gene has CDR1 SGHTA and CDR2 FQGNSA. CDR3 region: CASTLRGTISGNTIYF. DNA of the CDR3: TGTGCCAGCACCTTACGGGGGACAATCTCTGGAAACACCATATATTTT.

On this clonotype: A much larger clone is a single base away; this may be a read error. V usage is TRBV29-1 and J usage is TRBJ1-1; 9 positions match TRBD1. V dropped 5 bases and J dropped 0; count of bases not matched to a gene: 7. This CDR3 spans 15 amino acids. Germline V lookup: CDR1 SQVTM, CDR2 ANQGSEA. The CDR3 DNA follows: TGCAGCGTTACCGGGACAGGGTCCCTGAACACTGAAGCTTTCTTT. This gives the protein CSVTGTGSLNTEAFF.

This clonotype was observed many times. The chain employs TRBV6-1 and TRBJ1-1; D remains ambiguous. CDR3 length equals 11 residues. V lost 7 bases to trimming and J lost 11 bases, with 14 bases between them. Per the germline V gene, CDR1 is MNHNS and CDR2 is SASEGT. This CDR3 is CASTFSGVAFF. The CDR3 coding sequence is TGTGCCAGCACTTTTAGTGGGGTGGCTTTCTTT.

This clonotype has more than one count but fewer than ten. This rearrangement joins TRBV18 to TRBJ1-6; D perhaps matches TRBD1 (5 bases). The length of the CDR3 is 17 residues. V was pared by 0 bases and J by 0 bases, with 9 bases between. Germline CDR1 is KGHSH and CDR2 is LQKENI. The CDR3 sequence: CASSPPNRSSYNSPLHF. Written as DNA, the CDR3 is TGTGCCAGCTCACCACCAAACAGGAGCTCCTATAATTCACCCCTCCACTTT.

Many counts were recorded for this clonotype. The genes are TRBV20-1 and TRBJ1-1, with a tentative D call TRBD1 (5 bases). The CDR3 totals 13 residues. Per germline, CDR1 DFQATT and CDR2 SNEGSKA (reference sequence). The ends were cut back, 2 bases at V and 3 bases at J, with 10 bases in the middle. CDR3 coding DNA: TGCAGTGCTAGAAGGGGCAGAGACACTGAAGCTTTCTTT. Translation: CSARRGRDTEAFF.

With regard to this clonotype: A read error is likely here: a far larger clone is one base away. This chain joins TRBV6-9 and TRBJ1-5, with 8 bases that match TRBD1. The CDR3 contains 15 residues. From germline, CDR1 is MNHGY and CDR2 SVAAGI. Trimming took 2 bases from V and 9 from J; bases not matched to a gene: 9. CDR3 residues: CASSYEGQGVRPQHF. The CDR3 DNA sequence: TGTGCCAGCAGTTATGAAGGACAGGGCGTCCGGCCCCAGCATTTT.

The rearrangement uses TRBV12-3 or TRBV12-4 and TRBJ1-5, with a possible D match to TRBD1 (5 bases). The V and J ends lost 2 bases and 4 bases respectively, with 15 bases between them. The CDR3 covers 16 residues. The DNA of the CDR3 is TGTGCCAGCAGTTTACGGGCGTGCTGGGGGAATCAGCCCCAGCATTTT. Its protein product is CASSLRACWGNQPQHF.

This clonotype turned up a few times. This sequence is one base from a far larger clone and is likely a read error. The DNA for the CDR3 is TGTGCCAGCAGAGGGGTCTCCTACGAGCAGTACTTC. Its translation: CASRGVSYEQYF. V usage is TRBV6-2 or TRBV6-3 and J usage is TRBJ2-7; D possibly corresponds to TRBD1 (5 bases). Germline loops: CDR1 MNHEY, CDR2 SVGEGT. Trimming cost V 6 bases and J 0 bases, with 6 bases left between them. CDR3 length: 12 residues.

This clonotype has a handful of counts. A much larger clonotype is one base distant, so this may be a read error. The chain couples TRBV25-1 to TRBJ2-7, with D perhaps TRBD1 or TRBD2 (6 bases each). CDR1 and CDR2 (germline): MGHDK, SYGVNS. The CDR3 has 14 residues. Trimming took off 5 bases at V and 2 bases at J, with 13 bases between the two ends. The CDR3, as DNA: TGTGCCAGCAGTAAGGGGGGACCACCCTACGAGCAGTACTTC. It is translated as CASSKGGPPYEQYF.

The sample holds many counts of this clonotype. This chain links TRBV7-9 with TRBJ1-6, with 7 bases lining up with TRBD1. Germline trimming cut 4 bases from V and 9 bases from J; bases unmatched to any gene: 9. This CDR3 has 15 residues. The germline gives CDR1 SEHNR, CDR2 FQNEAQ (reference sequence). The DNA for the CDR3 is TGTGCCAGCAGCTCCTCGGGACAGAAGGTTTCACCCCTCCACTTT. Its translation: CASSSSGQKVSPLHF.

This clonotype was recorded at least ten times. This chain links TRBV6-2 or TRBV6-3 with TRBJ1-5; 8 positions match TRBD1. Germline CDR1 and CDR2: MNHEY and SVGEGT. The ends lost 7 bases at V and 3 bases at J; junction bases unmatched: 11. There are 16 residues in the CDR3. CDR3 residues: CASNPPGTGDNQPQHF. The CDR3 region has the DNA TGTGCCAGCAACCCGCCCGGGACAGGCGACAATCAGCCCCAGCATTTT.

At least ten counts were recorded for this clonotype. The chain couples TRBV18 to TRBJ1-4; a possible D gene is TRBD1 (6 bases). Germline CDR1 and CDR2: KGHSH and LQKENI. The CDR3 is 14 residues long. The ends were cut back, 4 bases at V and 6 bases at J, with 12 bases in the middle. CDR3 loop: CASSLRGPDEKLFF. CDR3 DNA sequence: TGTGCCAGCTCACTCAGGGGTCCGGATGAAAAACTGTTTTTT.

The CDR3 sequence is CASSKGTRRETQYF. In DNA, the CDR3 is TGTGCCAGCAGCAAAGGGACTAGGCGGGAGACCCAGTACTTC. The rearrangement joins TRBV9 to TRBJ2-5, with 8 bases aligning to TRBD2. Germline-derived CDR1 and CDR2 are SGDLS and YYNGEE. The CDR3 consists of 14 residues. With 4 bases clipped from V and 5 bases from J, the junction kept 7 bases outside the gene matches.

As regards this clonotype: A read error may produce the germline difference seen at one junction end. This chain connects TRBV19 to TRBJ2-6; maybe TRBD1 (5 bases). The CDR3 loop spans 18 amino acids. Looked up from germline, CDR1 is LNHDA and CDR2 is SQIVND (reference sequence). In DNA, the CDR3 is TGTGCCAGTAGTGGACATGGGAAAGGTTTGTCTGGGGCCAACGTCCCGACTTTC. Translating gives CASSGHGKGLSGANVPTF. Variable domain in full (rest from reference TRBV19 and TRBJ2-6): DGGITQSPKYLFRKEGQNVTLSCEQNLNHDAMYWYRQDPGQGLRLIYYSQIVNDFQKGDIAEGYSVSREKKESFPLTVTSAQKNPTAFYLCASSGHGKGLSGANVPTFGAGSRLTVL.

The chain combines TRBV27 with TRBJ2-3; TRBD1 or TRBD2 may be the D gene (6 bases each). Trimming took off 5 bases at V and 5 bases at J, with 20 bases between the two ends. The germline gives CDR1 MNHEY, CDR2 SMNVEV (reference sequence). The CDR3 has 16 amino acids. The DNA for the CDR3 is TGTGCCAGCAGTCCTCCCCGAGGGGGAGGAGGAGATACGCAGTATTTT. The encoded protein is CASSPPRGGGGDTQYF.

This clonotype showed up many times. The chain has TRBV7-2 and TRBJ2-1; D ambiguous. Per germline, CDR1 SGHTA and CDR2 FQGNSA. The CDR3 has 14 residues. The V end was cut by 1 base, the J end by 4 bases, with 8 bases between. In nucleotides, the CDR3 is TGTGCCAGCAGCTTAGTGCTGGATTACAATGAGCAGTTCTTC. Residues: CASSLVLDYNEQFF.

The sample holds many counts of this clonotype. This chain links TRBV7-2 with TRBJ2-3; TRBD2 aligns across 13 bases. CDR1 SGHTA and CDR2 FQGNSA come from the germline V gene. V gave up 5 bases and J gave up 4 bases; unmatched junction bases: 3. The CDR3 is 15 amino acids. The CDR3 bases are TGTGCCAGCAGCCGGACTAGCGGGGGATCAGATACGCAGTATTTT. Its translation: CASSRTSGGSDTQYF. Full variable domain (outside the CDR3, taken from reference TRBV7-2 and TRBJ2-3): GAGVSQSPSNKVTEKGKDVELRCDPISGHTALYWYRQSLGQGLEFLIYFQGNSAPDKSGLPSDRFSAERTGGSVSTLTIQRTQQEDSAVYLCASSRTSGGSDTQYFGPGTRLTVL.

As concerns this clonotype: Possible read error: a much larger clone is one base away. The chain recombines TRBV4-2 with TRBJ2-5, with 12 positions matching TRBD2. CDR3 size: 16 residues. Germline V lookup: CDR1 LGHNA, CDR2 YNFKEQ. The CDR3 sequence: CASSQLTSGGQENQYF. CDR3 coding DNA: TGTGCCAGCAGCCAACTGACTAGCGGGGGACAAGAGAACCAGTACTTC.